This note documents a single T cell receptor (beta chain) sequence. Its antigen is still unknown. This entry belongs to a study of breast tumors, draining lymph nodes, adjacent tissues. MiXCR, applied by TCRdb to the multiplex PCR reads, yields one record per CDR3 protein. Of tens of thousands of distinct CDR3 sequences listed, roughly 60% are singletons. Study conclusions and caveats: That most tumor T cells come from lymph nodes remained unproven. Tumor TCR diversity was below lymph nodes but above nontumor tissue.

This CDR3 region has 14 residues. From germline, CDR1 is GTSNPN and CDR2 SVGIG (reference sequence). V was cut by 4 bases and J by 0 bases, with 10 bases left in between. V usage is TRBV30 and J usage is TRBJ1-3, with D unclear. Specimen: breast tumor tissue. This clonotype was sampled from a female donor with breast cancer. Some clones in this sample may be carry-over from other donors' samples. CDR3 DNA sequence: TGTGCCTGGACCCTGGGGAGCTCTGGAAACACCATATATTTT. Translated, it gives CAWTLGSSGNTIYF.